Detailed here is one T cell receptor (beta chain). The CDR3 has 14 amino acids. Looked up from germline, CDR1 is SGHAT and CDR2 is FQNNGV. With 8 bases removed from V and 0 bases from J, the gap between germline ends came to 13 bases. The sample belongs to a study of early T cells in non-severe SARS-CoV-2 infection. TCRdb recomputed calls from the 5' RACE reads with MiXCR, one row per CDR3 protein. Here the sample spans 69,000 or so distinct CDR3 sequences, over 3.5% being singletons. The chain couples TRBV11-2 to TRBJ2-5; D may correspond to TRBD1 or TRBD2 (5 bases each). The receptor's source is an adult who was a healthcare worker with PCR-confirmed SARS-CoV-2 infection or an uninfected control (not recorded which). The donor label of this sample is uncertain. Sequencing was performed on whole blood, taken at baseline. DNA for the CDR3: TGTGCCAGCGGGAAAGGGACCCACCAAGAGACCCAGTACTTC. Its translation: CASGKGTHQETQYF.